These 31 T cell receptor beta chains originate from one sample sequenced in a study of early T cells in non-severe SARS-CoV-2 infection. Via MiXCR, TCRdb re-called the 5' RACE reads, giving one row per CDR3 protein. The repertoire holds about 26,000 distinct CDR3 sequences, with approximately 4.1% as singletons. The sample consisted of whole blood. The receptor source for this set is an adult who was a healthcare worker with PCR-confirmed SARS-CoV-2 infection or an uninfected control (not recorded which).

This clonotype was picked up many times. This rearrangement joins TRBV12-3 or TRBV12-4 to TRBJ2-7; the D is unclear. Between the trimmed V and J ends, which lost 2 bases and 6 bases, there was a span of 8 bases. The CDR3 length is 12 residues. The CDR3 DNA sequence: TGTGCCAGCAGTTTAAGCCAGGTCGAGCAGTACTTC. Its protein product is CASSLSQVEQYF.

The gene calls are TRBV5-5 and TRBJ2-3, with 7 nucleotides matching TRBD2. V shed 3 bases and J 2 bases; nucleotides not matched to a gene: 9. The CDR3 consists of 16 residues. Germline loops: CDR1 SGHKS, CDR2 YYEKEE (reference sequence). The CDR3 loop reads CASSYGVAGVTDTQYF. DNA for the CDR3: TGTGCCAGCAGCTACGGAGTGGCGGGAGTCACAGATACGCAGTATTTT.

Many counts were recorded for this clonotype. The chain recombines TRBV11-2 with TRBJ2-5; D possibly corresponds to TRBD2 (6 bases). Germline V gene data show CDR1 as SGHAT and CDR2 as FQNNGV. V was clipped by 5 bases and J by 6 bases, with 16 bases between them. CDR3 length: 14 amino acids. The CDR3 protein is CASSAGPFSQTQYF. DNA of the CDR3: TGTGCCAGCAGCGCGGGACCCTTCTCACAGACCCAGTACTTC.

Many counts were recorded for this clonotype. The chain links TRBV11-3 to TRBJ2-1; 7 bases are shared with TRBD2. Germline lookup yields CDR1 SGHNT and CDR2 YENEEA. The CDR3 sequence is 14 residues long. V dropped 1 base and J dropped 8; count of bases not matched to a gene: 5. CDR3 amino acids: CASSLGGGRYEQFF. DNA of the CDR3: TGTGCCAGCAGCTTAGGAGGCGGGAGATATGAGCAGTTCTTC.

The table lists this clonotype with many counts. V is TRBV5-1 and J is TRBJ2-7, with TRBD1 identical over 10 bases. Germline V gives CDR1 SGHRS, CDR2 YFSETQ. Trimming removed 5 bases from V and 3 bases from J; junction bases left unmatched: 5. The CDR3 contains 14 residues. The CDR3 is CASRVGTGVYEQYF. The CDR3 DNA sequence: TGCGCCAGCAGGGTCGGGACAGGGGTCTACGAGCAGTACTTC.

This clonotype was seen at least ten times. The CDR3 spells CASSLRLGVSEQYF. CDR3 bases: TGTGCCAGCAGCTTAAGACTGGGAGTCTCCGAGCAGTACTTC. The chain is built from TRBV7-6 and TRBJ2-7; D may be TRBD2 (5 bases). The CDR3 loop spans 14 amino acids. Germline CDR1 reads SGHVS; CDR2 reads FNYEAQ. The ends were cut back, 2 bases at V and 6 bases at J, with 14 bases in the middle. Based on the CDR3 plus reference TRBV7-6 and TRBJ2-7, the full variable domain is GAGVSQSPRYKVTKRGQDVALRCDPISGHVSLYWYRQALGQGPEFLTYFNYEAQQDKSGLPNDRFSAERPEGSISTLTIQRTEQRDSAMYRCASSLRLGVSEQYFGPGTRLTVT.

There are many counts of this clonotype. The rearrangement links TRBV11-2 to TRBJ2-1; 10 nucleotides match TRBD2. With V trimmed by 4 bases and J by 7 bases, 10 bases remained unmatched. Germline CDR1 is SGHAT and CDR2 is FQNNGV. This CDR3 has 16 residues. CDR3 sequence (DNA): TGTGCCAGCAGCTCCGAAGCGGGAGGGTTATCTAATGAGCAGTTCTTC. Its protein product is CASSSEAGGLSNEQFF.

This clonotype was recorded many times. The chain joins TRBV11-2 to TRBJ2-2; 11 nucleotides match TRBD1. Germline V gives CDR1 SGHAT, CDR2 FQNNGV. This CDR3 is 14 amino acids long. V shed 6 bases, J shed 6 bases, and the junction held 3 bases outside the gene matches. As DNA, the CDR3 is TGTGCCAGCAGATCGGGACAGGGGGCCGGGGAGCTGTTTTTT. Protein product: CASRSGQGAGELFF.

As to this clonotype: One end of the junction varies from germline; a read error may be responsible. The V gene is TRBV14, the J gene TRBJ2-3, with D possibly TRBD2 on 5 matching bases. This CDR3 spans 18 amino acids. Per the germline V gene, CDR1 is SGHDN and CDR2 is FVKESK. The CDR3 is CASSPSFLRAESTDTQNF. In nucleotides, the CDR3 is TGTGCCAGCAGCCCTAGTTTCCTAAGAGCGGAAAGCACAGATACGCAGAATTTT. The full variable domain, in which reference TRBV14 and TRBJ2-3 provide the parts outside the CDR3, is EAGVTQFPSHSVIEKGQTVTLRCDPISGHDNLYWYRRVMGKEIKFLLHFVKESKQDESGMPNNRFLAERTGGTYSTLKVQPAELEDSGVYFCASSPSFLRAESTDTQNFGPGTRLTVL.

This clonotype occurred many times. The chain links TRBV20-1 to TRBJ2-5; D may be TRBD2 (5 bases). Trimming cost V 8 bases and J 10 bases, with 17 bases left between them. The CDR3 is 11 residues long. Germline V gene data show CDR1 as DFQATT and CDR2 as SNEGSKA (reference sequence). CDR3 nucleotides: TGCAGTCTAGACACTCCAGAGGGCCAGTACTTC. This codes for CSLDTPEGQYF.

In this sample, this clonotype turned up many times. The CDR3 sequence is CASSLGRGAGYEQYF. In DNA, the CDR3 is TGTGCCAGCAGCTTAGGGCGCGGGGCGGGATACGAGCAGTACTTC. The chain links TRBV7-2 to TRBJ2-7; a weak D match, TRBD2 (6 bases). The ends were cut back, 1 base at V and 4 bases at J, with 14 bases in the middle. The length of the CDR3 is 15 residues. The germline gives CDR1 SGHTA, CDR2 FQGNSA. Full variable domain (rest looked up from reference TRBV7-2 and TRBJ2-7): GAGVSQSPSNKVTEKGKDVELRCDPISGHTALYWYRQSLGQGLEFLIYFQGNSAPDKSGLPSDRFSAERTGGSVSTLTIQRTQQEDSAVYLCASSLGRGAGYEQYFGPGTRLTVT.

This clonotype is termed medium-sized. This sequence joins TRBV5-4 and TRBJ2-1; TRBD1 aligns across 10 bases. Germline V CDR1 and CDR2: SGHNT, YYREEE (reference sequence). The CDR3 runs to 16 residues. J lost 8 bases, V lost 0 bases, and 8 bases had no gene match. The CDR3 DNA sequence: TGTGCCAGCAGCTTGGAGGGCTGGGACAGGGGAGATGAGCAGTTCTTC. Protein product: CASSLEGWDRGDEQFF.

This clonotype was recorded a few times. V gene TRBV5-6 combines with J gene TRBJ1-1, with D maybe TRBD1 (6 bases). The CDR3 length is 15 residues. V gave up 4 bases and J gave up 1 base, with 14 bases separating them. CDR1 and CDR2 from the germline V gene are SGHDT and YYEEEE. CDR3 loop: CASSPETGRNTEAFF. CDR3 bases: TGTGCCAGCAGCCCTGAGACAGGCCGGAACACTGAAGCTTTCTTT.

Ten or more counts support this clonotype. This chain connects TRBV7-9 to TRBJ2-3, with TRBD1 matching 10 bases. V was clipped by 6 bases and J by 3 bases; unmatched bases: 6. CDR1 is SEHNR, CDR2 FQNEAQ, per germline (reference sequence). CDR3 length: 15 amino acids. The CDR3 region has the DNA TGTGCCAGCAGAACGGGACAGGGGAGGACAGATACGCAGTATTTT. Translation: CASRTGQGRTDTQYF.

In its sample, this clonotype was seen many times. This rearrangement joins TRBV5-1 to TRBJ2-3; unclear D gene. Trimming left V 0 bases short and J 1 base short, with 3 bases between. Germline values: CDR1 SGHRS, CDR2 YFSETQ. The CDR3 consists of 13 residues. CDR3 loop: CASSLAGTDTQYF. The CDR3 DNA reads TGCGCCAGCAGCTTGGCAGGCACAGATACGCAGTATTTT.

The chain is built from TRBV6-2 or TRBV6-3 and TRBJ2-1, with 9 bases that match TRBD2. This CDR3 is built from 14 residues. Germline loops: CDR1 MNHEY, CDR2 SVGEGT. Trimming cost V 7 bases and J 9 bases; bases outside gene matches: 10. CDR3 protein: CASNTAGGIGEQFF. The CDR3 DNA reads as TGTGCCAGCAATACAGCGGGAGGTATTGGTGAGCAGTTCTTC.

This clonotype is medium-sized by share. This chain's CDR3 is CGTVSTDTQYF. In nucleotides, the CDR3 is TGCGGGACAGTTTCCACAGATACGCAGTATTTT. The gene calls are TRBV29-1 and TRBJ2-3; 7 bases are shared with TRBD1. This CDR3 has 11 amino acids. Germline loops: CDR1 SQVTM, CDR2 ANQGSEA.

This clonotype was picked up many times. The V gene is TRBV5-1, the J gene TRBJ2-7, with a weak D call TRBD1 (6 bases). Trimming took off 5 bases at V and 7 bases at J, with 22 bases between the two ends. CDR3 length equals 15 residues. CDR1 is SGHRS, CDR2 YFSETQ, per germline. CDR3 nucleotides: TGCGCCAGCAGTAGGGACCCAGGGGTCGGTAAAGAGCAGTACTTC. The encoded protein is CASSRDPGVGKEQYF.

This clonotype showed up just a few times. This chain connects TRBV18 to TRBJ1-4; the D gene is possibly TRBD1 (5 bases). The CDR3 runs to 16 residues. Germline values: CDR1 KGHSH, CDR2 LQKENI. V lost 3 bases, J lost 7 bases, and 18 bases lay in between. The CDR3 bases are TGTGCCAGCTCACCGAGCCCGGCGTCCGGGACTGAAAAACTGTTTTTT. Translation gives CASSPSPASGTEKLFF.

This chain uses TRBV29-1 with TRBJ1-2; possible D gene TRBD1, 5 bases. V was trimmed by 7 bases and J by 4 bases, leaving 13 bases between them. The CDR3 consists of 12 residues. Per the germline V gene, CDR1 is SQVTM and CDR2 is ANQGSEA. CDR3 nucleotide sequence: TGCAGCGGGGGGGTGGTCACCTATGGCTACACCTTC. Translated, it gives CSGGVVTYGYTF.

The V and J genes are TRBV20-1 and TRBJ2-5; D is tentatively TRBD1 or TRBD2 (6 bases each). Germline CDR1 and CDR2: DFQATT and SNEGSKA (reference sequence). V lost 5 bases and J lost 1, with 14 bases in between. CDR3 length: 14 residues. The CDR3 DNA follows: TGCAGTGCTTCCAATCGGGGGCGCCAAGAGACCCAGTACTTC. Protein product: CSASNRGRQETQYF.

This clonotype was detected ten times or more. J is TRBJ2-2 and V is TRBV9; a weak D match, TRBD2 (5 bases). Trimming shortened V by 0 bases and J by 0 bases, and 6 bases separated the two germline ends. Germline CDR1 and CDR2: SGDLS and YYNGEE. The CDR3 covers 15 residues. The CDR3 region is CASSVGGTNTGELFF. CDR3 bases: TGTGCCAGCAGCGTAGGAGGGACGAACACCGGGGAGCTGTTTTTT. Combining the CDR3 with reference TRBV9 and TRBJ2-2 gives the whole variable domain DSGVTQTPKHLITATGQRVTLRCSPRSGDLSVYWYQQSLDQGLQFLIQYYNGEERAKGNILERFSAQQFPDLHSELNLSSLELGDSALYFCASSVGGTNTGELFFGEGSRLTVL.

This clonotype showed up many times. This chain uses TRBV7-6 with TRBJ2-7, with 11 positions matching TRBD2. The V and J ends lost 8 bases and 2 bases, in that order; junction bases with no gene match: 5. The germline CDR1 and CDR2 sequences are SGHVS and FNYEAQ. The CDR3 sequence is 14 residues long. The chain's CDR3 is CASEGLAEPYEQYF. The CDR3 bases are TGTGCCAGCGAGGGACTAGCGGAACCCTACGAGCAGTACTTC.

This clonotype was counted at least ten times. V and J are TRBV7-9 and TRBJ1-5; the D is unclear. Trimming shortened V by 1 base and J by 2 bases, and 6 bases separated the two germline ends. This CDR3 is built from 14 residues. Germline-derived CDR1 and CDR2 are SEHNR and FQNEAQ (reference sequence). CDR3 sequence reads: CASSLGRGNQPQHF. The CDR3 nucleotides are TGTGCCAGCAGCTTAGGGCGGGGCAATCAGCCCCAGCATTTT.

This clonotype was recorded many times. The chain uses TRBV5-1 and TRBJ2-1; D gene uncertain. In germline, CDR1 is SGHRS, CDR2 YFSETQ. V was pared by 7 bases and J by 5 bases, with 16 bases between. The CDR3 contains 14 residues. The CDR3 here is CASGIPATHNEQFF. For the CDR3, the DNA is TGCGCCAGCGGGATCCCAGCGACCCACAATGAGCAGTTCTTC. The full variable domain, with the rest looked up from reference TRBV5-1 and TRBJ2-1, is KAGVTQTPRYLIKTRGQQVTLSCSPISGHRSVSWYQQTPGQGLQFLFEYFSETQRNKGNFPGRFSGRQFSNSRSEMNVSTLELGDSALYLCASGIPATHNEQFFGPGTRLTVL.

This clonotype appeared a few times. CDR3 DNA sequence: TGTGCCAGCAGCTTAGAGGGCGCGATGAGGAAACTGTTTTTT. Translated, it gives CASSLEGAMRKLFF. The chain carries TRBV7-6 and TRBJ1-4, with unresolved D. The CDR3 consists of 14 residues. The germline V gene encodes CDR1 SGHVS and CDR2 FNYEAQ. Between the trimmed V and J ends, which lost 1 base and 11 bases, there was a span of 14 bases. Full variable domain (missing parts from reference TRBV7-6 and TRBJ1-4): GAGVSQSPRYKVTKRGQDVALRCDPISGHVSLYWYRQALGQGPEFLTYFNYEAQQDKSGLPNDRFSAERPEGSISTLTIQRTEQRDSAMYRCASSLEGAMRKLFFGSGTQLSVL.

This clonotype is medium-sized by share. The J gene is TRBJ1-1, the V gene TRBV18, with no clear D. The V end lost 3 bases, the J end lost 4 bases, and 15 bases lay between the germline ends. The CDR3 is made up of 15 amino acids. Germline assignment: CDR1 KGHSH and CDR2 LQKENI. The DNA for the CDR3 is TGTGCCAGCTCACCTAAGACCGTGGCGGGCACTGAAGCTTTCTTT. It translates to CASSPKTVAGTEAFF.

This clonotype was found many times. The chain employs TRBV19 and TRBJ1-5; 9 bases align to TRBD1. The CDR3 sequence is 17 residues long. CDR1 is LNHDA, CDR2 SQIVND, per germline (reference sequence). The trim removed 6 bases at V and 0 bases at J, leaving 9 bases unmatched. CDR3 in amino acids: CASRADRGADSNQPQHF. As DNA, the CDR3 is TGTGCCAGTAGGGCGGACAGGGGCGCCGATAGCAATCAGCCCCAGCATTTT.

The table lists this clonotype with many counts. The CDR3 DNA is TGTGCCAGCAGCTTAGAACCCAGCTACGAGCAGTACTTC. Translated, it gives CASSLEPSYEQYF. The rearrangement joins TRBV13 to TRBJ2-7; D ambiguous. The CDR3 loop spans 13 amino acids. Germline V gives CDR1 PRHDT, CDR2 FYEKMQ (reference sequence). The V and J ends lost 1 base and 3 bases respectively, with 7 bases between them. Drawing the rest from reference TRBV13 and TRBJ2-7, the complete variable domain is AAGVIQSPRHLIKEKRETATLKCYPIPRHDTVYWYQQGPGQDPQFLISFYEKMQSDKGSIPDRFSAQQFSDYHSELNMSSLELGDSALYFCASSLEPSYEQYFGPGTRLTVT.

This clonotype was detected many times. The genes are TRBV5-6 and TRBJ1-2; D not resolved. CDR1 is SGHDT and CDR2 is YYEEEE in the germline V gene. V was trimmed by 4 bases and J by 4 bases, leaving 11 bases between them. CDR3 length: 13 residues. For the CDR3, the DNA is TGTGCCAGCAGCCCTACAGATTTCTATGGCTACACCTTC. This gives the protein CASSPTDFYGYTF.

This clonotype was recorded many times. V and J are TRBV10-3 and TRBJ2-7, with D maybe TRBD1 (6 bases). This CDR3 is built from 13 residues. V was cut by 6 bases and J by 5 bases, with 14 bases left in between. Germline-derived CDR1 and CDR2 are ENHRY and SYGVKD. Here the CDR3 DNA reads TGTGCCATCAGAGCCGGGACACGCGACGAGCAGTACTTC. Translated: CAIRAGTRDEQYF.